This entry concerns a single T cell receptor beta chain. This record comes from a study of blood T cell repertoires in COVID-19. Overall study: The United States, Italy and Spain supplied acute and convalescent COVID-19 samples. The analysed material was cDNA or gDNA that came from T cells, B-cell-depleted T cells, or PBMCs.

Original handling: Amplification from reference gene primers served as the basis for estimated nucleated cell counts. The repertoire was sequenced with immunoSEQ multiplex PCR; TCRdb's copy has only in-frame clones and lacks some. D and trimming come from the DNA, and the V and J calls and clone size come from that table. The table includes some 120,000 clones, roughly 81% detected once. Deletions cut 3 bases from V and 5 bases from J, with 17 bases between. Looked up from germline, CDR1 is KGHSH and CDR2 is LQKENI. This CDR3 has 15 residues. Sequences were obtained from peripheral blood. V and J are TRBV18 and TRBJ2-7; D gene unclear. The receptor was isolated from a human donor in a cohort sampled during active COVID-19. The DNA for the CDR3 is TGTGCCAGCTCACCTTACCCCCTCGGAGTCGACGAGCAGTACTTC. Translated: CASSPYPLGVDEQYF.